These T cell receptor beta chains were read from a single sample in a study of PD-1 blockade in classical Hodgkin lymphoma. Produced via immunoSEQ multiplex PCR; TCRdb's table is partial and in-frame only. The sample lists over 75,000 clones, 90% occurring once. Sequencing was performed on peripheral blood mononuclear cells (PBMCs), taken before the fourth cycle of nivolumab. These receptors all stem from a human donor with classical Hodgkin lymphoma. The CDR3 runs from the conserved cysteine through the conserved F or W. D genes are given only for firm matches. Clone sizes are given selectively: once, few, many, or a class where the clone is expanded.

J gene: TRBJ1-3; V gene: TRBV2; clone size: .; D gene: .; CDR3 protein: CASSLSGGSGNTIYF; CDR3 DNA: TGTGCCAGCAGCTTATCCGGGGGGTCTGGAAACACCATATATTTT
J gene: TRBJ2-1; V gene: TRBV9; clone size: .; D gene: .; CDR3 protein: CASSGNKLMSSYNEQFF; CDR3 DNA: TGTGCCAGCAGCGGCAACAAACTCATGAGCTCCTACAATGAGCAGTTCTTC
J gene: TRBJ2-5; V gene: TRBV28; clone size: once; D gene: .; CDR3 protein: CASSLGETQYF; CDR3 DNA: TGTGCCAGCAGTTTAGGTGAGACCCAGTACTTC
J gene: TRBJ1-6; V gene: TRBV5-4; clone size: .; D gene: .; CDR3 protein: CASNQDKGVGSPLHF; CDR3 DNA: TGTGCCAGCAACCAAGATAAGGGGGTCGGGTCACCCCTCCACTTT
J gene: TRBJ2-1; V gene: TRBV19; clone size: .; D gene: .; CDR3 protein: CASSPAILYNEQFF; CDR3 DNA: TGTGCCAGTAGTCCTGCAATCCTCTACAATGAGCAGTTCTTC
J gene: TRBJ1-4; V gene: TRBV7-9; clone size: once; D gene: TRBD1; CDR3 protein: CASSRTGGAPSEKKLFF; CDR3 DNA: TGTGCCAGCAGCCGAACAGGGGGCGCGCCCTCGGAGAAAAAACTGTTTTTT
J gene: TRBJ1-6; V gene: TRBV30; clone size: once; D gene: .; CDR3 protein: CAWSLERGNSPLHF; CDR3 DNA: TGTGCCTGGAGTTTAGAGAGGGGTAACTCACCCCTCCACTTT
J gene: TRBJ1-5; V gene: TRBV28; clone size: .; D gene: .; CDR3 protein: CASRWAGNQPQHF; CDR3 DNA: TGTGCCAGCAGATGGGCGGGCAATCAGCCCCAGCATTTT
J gene: TRBJ2-3; V gene: TRBV10-1; clone size: once; D gene: TRBD2; CDR3 protein: CASSASRGQEASGGVAGTQYF; CDR3 DNA: TGCGCCAGCAGCGCGAGCCGAGGACAGGAGGCTAGCGGGGGTGTCGCCGGTACGCAGTATTTT
J gene: TRBJ1-1; V gene: TRBV11-2; clone size: few; D gene: .; CDR3 protein: CASERTANTEAFF; CDR3 DNA: TGTGCCAGCGAGCGAACGGCGAACACTGAAGCTTTCTTT
J gene: TRBJ2-2; V gene: TRBV6-1; clone size: .; D gene: .; CDR3 protein: CASSEDRVQNTGELFF; CDR3 DNA: TGTGCCAGCAGTGAAGACAGGGTCCAAAACACCGGGGAGCTGTTTTTT
J gene: TRBJ2-3; V gene: TRBV6-5; clone size: .; D gene: .; CDR3 protein: CASSYDSWTDTQYF; CDR3 DNA: TGTGCCAGCAGTTACGATAGTTGGACAGATACGCAGTATTTT
J gene: TRBJ2-5; V gene: TRBV28; clone size: .; D gene: .; CDR3 protein: CASSLNRSPQYF; CDR3 DNA: TGTGCCAGCAGTTTGAATCGGAGCCCCCAGTACTTC
J gene: TRBJ2-1; V gene: TRBV7-2; clone size: .; D gene: .; CDR3 protein: CASSLGFDNEQFF; CDR3 DNA: TGTGCCAGCAGCTTAGGATTCGACAATGAGCAGTTCTTC
J gene: TRBJ1-5; V gene: TRBV6-1; clone size: .; D gene: .; CDR3 protein: CASKPQPDQPQHF; CDR3 DNA: TGTGCCAGCAAACCACAGCCCGATCAGCCCCAGCATTTT
J gene: TRBJ1-2; V gene: TRBV23-1; clone size: few; D gene: TRBD1; CDR3 protein: CASSPGASHRLGQPYGYTF; CDR3 DNA: TGCGCCAGCAGTCCTGGGGCCTCCCACAGACTGGGACAGCCCTATGGCTACACCTTC
J gene: TRBJ2-2; V gene: TRBV30; clone size: .; D gene: .; CDR3 protein: CAWSVIRRTAPNTGELFF; CDR3 DNA: TGTGCCTGGAGTGTAATACGTCGGACAGCCCCGAACACCGGGGAGCTGTTTTTT
J gene: TRBJ1-1; V gene: TRBV7-3; clone size: .; D gene: .; CDR3 protein: CASSFGGGYEAFF; CDR3 DNA: TGTGCCAGCAGCTTCGGAGGGGGATATGAAGCTTTCTTT
J gene: TRBJ1-4; V gene: TRBV19; clone size: .; D gene: TRBD1; CDR3 protein: CASSLLRQGAATNEKLFF; CDR3 DNA: TGTGCCAGTAGCCTCCTGCGGCAGGGGGCAGCAACTAATGAAAAACTGTTTTTT
J gene: TRBJ2-7; V gene: TRBV6-1; clone size: .; D gene: .; CDR3 protein: CASSPSFLSEQYF; CDR3 DNA: TGTGCCAGCAGTCCTTCCTTCTTGAGCGAGCAGTACTTC
J gene: TRBJ1-1; V gene: TRBV6-6; clone size: .; D gene: TRBD1; CDR3 protein: CASTKGQGITEAFF; CDR3 DNA: TGTGCCAGCACCAAAGGACAGGGTATCACTGAAGCTTTCTTT
J gene: TRBJ1-5; V gene: TRBV13; clone size: .; D gene: .; CDR3 protein: CASSGSSGNQPQHF; CDR3 DNA: TGTGCCAGCAGCGGATCATCAGGCAATCAGCCCCAGCATTTT
J gene: TRBJ1-2; V gene: TRBV4-3; clone size: .; D gene: .; CDR3 protein: CASSQEWEPRYGYTF; CDR3 DNA: TGCGCCAGCAGCCAAGAGTGGGAACCCCGCTATGGCTACACCTTC
J gene: TRBJ2-7; V gene: TRBV9; clone size: .; D gene: .; CDR3 protein: CASSSPSSEQYF; CDR3 DNA: TGTGCCAGCAGCTCGCCCTCCTCCGAGCAGTACTTC
J gene: TRBJ2-7; V gene: TRBV5-4; clone size: once; D gene: .; CDR3 protein: CASKGGTESYEQYF; CDR3 DNA: TGTGCCAGCAAAGGTGGCACGGAATCCTACGAGCAGTACTTC
J gene: TRBJ2-1; V gene: TRBV27; clone size: .; D gene: .; CDR3 protein: CASSFGGEQFF; CDR3 DNA: TGTGCCAGCAGTTTTGGGGGGGAGCAGTTCTTC
J gene: TRBJ1-1; V gene: TRBV30; clone size: .; D gene: .; CDR3 protein: CAWSVSRANTEAFF; CDR3 DNA: TGTGCCTGGAGTGTCTCCAGAGCGAACACTGAAGCTTTCTTT
J gene: TRBJ1-5; V gene: TRBV5-5; clone size: .; D gene: TRBD1; CDR3 protein: CASSVRGDQPQHF; CDR3 DNA: TGTGCCAGCAGCGTCAGGGGGGATCAGCCCCAGCATTTT
J gene: TRBJ2-1; V gene: TRBV2; clone size: .; D gene: .; CDR3 protein: CASSDGQEYEQFF; CDR3 DNA: TGTGCCAGCAGTGATGGGCAGGAATATGAGCAGTTCTTC